This T cell receptor beta chain originates from a study of CD8 T cells in Susac syndrome. Peripheral blood CD8+ and CD4+ T cells were profiled by TCR beta sequencing. The multiple sclerosis controls were treatment-naive patients affected by stable or active relapsing-remitting disease. TEMRA cells were FACS-enriched and CD8+ and CD4+ T cells negatively isolated. Random-hexamer reverse transcription was applied to about 0.45 to 1 ug RNA. immunoSEQ multiplex PCR amplified TCR beta CDR3 across 54 Vbeta, 13 Jbeta. TCRdb recomputed calls from the immunoSEQ multiplex PCR reads with MiXCR, one row per CDR3 protein. Here the sample spans around 300,000 distinct CDR3 sequences, 75% to 90% being singletons. V lost 0 bases to trimming and J lost 10 bases, with 22 bases between them. CDR1 LNHNV and CDR2 YYDKDF come from the germline V gene (reference sequence). This CDR3 has 17 residues.

The rearrangement links TRBV15 to TRBJ2-1, with D perhaps given as TRBD1 or TRBD2 (5 bases each). The specimen sequenced was CD8+ T cells from PBMCs. The TCR originated in a human donor with multiple sclerosis. The CDR3 is CATSRDLFNSGRYEQFF. In DNA, the CDR3 is TGTGCCACCAGCAGAGATCTTTTTAATTCGGGGCGCTACGAGCAGTTCTTC.